This T cell receptor (beta chain) was sequenced for a study of control samples from healthy donors and cancer patients. This CDR3 spans 14 amino acids. Trimming cost V 5 bases and J 4 bases; bases outside gene matches: 3. Germline CDR1 is KGHDR and CDR2 is SFDVKD. Sequencing used immunoSEQ multiplex PCR; TCRdb keeps in-frame clones, though not all of them. The repertoire shows some 180,000 clones; the top ten hold roughly 2.2%. The chain employs TRBV24-1 and TRBJ1-5; TRBD1 matches at 8 bases. The sample taken for sequencing was blood. The sequence came from a woman aged 25 to 39 in good health. The CDR3 DNA reads as TGTGCCACCAGTGGCCAGGGGGCAAATCAGCCCCAGCATTTT. Protein product: CATSGQGANQPQHF.